The entry below describes one T cell receptor (beta chain). These data come from a study of OX40 agonist ivuxolimab in advanced cancers. Study-wide background: Patients with prior anti-PD-1, anti-PD-L1 or anti-CTLA-4 therapy were eligible; approximately 40% had some.

The method was immunoSEQ multiplex PCR; TCRdb's version includes in-frame clones alone and lacks a portion of them. The table lists 60,000 to 90,000 clones, around nine tenths of them singletons. The germline gives CDR1 KGHSH, CDR2 LQKENI. V gave up 2 bases and J gave up 4 bases, with 3 bases separating them. This CDR3 is 11 amino acids long. Sampling of blood occurred at baseline, cycle 4 day 1, and cycle 7 day 1. The TCR was taken from an adult with an advanced solid tumor such as melanoma, head and neck, liver or kidney cancer. Sample: CD4+ or CD8+ T cells sorted from blood, taken in a trial of the OX40 agonist ivuxolimab. The V call is TRBV18, the J call TRBJ2-7; no clear D. The CDR3 loop reads CASSPDYEQYF. The CDR3 DNA follows: TGTGCCAGCTCACCAGATTACGAGCAGTACTTC.